The rows below give T cell receptor beta chains drawn from one sample of a study of blood T cell repertoires in COVID-19. The assay was immunoSEQ multiplex PCR, and TCRdb's table has in-frame clones only and misses some. This table has 13,000 or so clones, 90% appearing once. Sequenced material: peripheral blood. The receptors derive from a human donor with active COVID-19. The donor label of this sample is uncertain. Both conserved end residues are part of each CDR3. Fields, in order: clone size, J gene, D gene, V gene, CDR3 protein, CDR3 DNA. A D gene is named only where the DNA matches it firmly. Size is stated for part of the rows, as once, few or many counts, or as a class when the clone is expanded.

clone_size: once; j_call: TRBJ1-5; d_call: -; v_call: TRBV24-1; cdr3_aa: CATSDSEEPQHF; cdr3_nt: TGTGCCACCAGTGATTCTGAGGAGCCCCAGCATTTT
clone_size: once; j_call: TRBJ2-1; d_call: TRBD1; v_call: TRBV30; cdr3_aa: CAWRVDRAIYNEQFF; cdr3_nt: TGTGCCTGGAGGGTGGACAGGGCCATCTACAATGAGCAGTTCTTC
clone_size: -; j_call: TRBJ2-2; d_call: -; v_call: TRBV9; cdr3_aa: CASSENPGAAAGELFF; cdr3_nt: TGTGCCAGCAGCGAAAATCCGGGAGCCGCGGCCGGGGAGCTGTTTTTT
clone_size: -; j_call: TRBJ1-6; d_call: TRBD1; v_call: TRBV5-4; cdr3_aa: CASSLVGTGVSPLHF; cdr3_nt: TGTGCCAGCAGCTTGGTTGGGACAGGGGTTTCACCCCTCCACTTT
clone_size: -; j_call: TRBJ1-1; d_call: -; v_call: TRBV6-9; cdr3_aa: CASTQGGGAFF; cdr3_nt: TGTGCCAGCACCCAGGGAGGGGGAGCTTTCTTT
clone_size: once; j_call: TRBJ2-7; d_call: -; v_call: TRBV5-1; cdr3_aa: CASSLEGVPYEQYF; cdr3_nt: TGCGCCAGCAGCTTGGAAGGGGTACCCTACGAGCAGTACTTC
clone_size: -; j_call: TRBJ1-3; d_call: -; v_call: TRBV19; cdr3_aa: CASSIGMGTDADTIYF; cdr3_nt: TGTGCCAGTAGTATCGGGATGGGAACCGATGCGGACACCATATATTTT
clone_size: -; j_call: TRBJ2-7; d_call: -; v_call: TRBV3-1/TRBV3-2; cdr3_aa: CASSPQGKGAYEQYF; cdr3_nt: TGTGCCAGCAGCCCCCAGGGGAAAGGGGCCTACGAGCAGTACTTC
clone_size: -; j_call: TRBJ1-2; d_call: -; v_call: TRBV5-6; cdr3_aa: CASSPQGRAYGYTF; cdr3_nt: TGTGCCAGCAGCCCACAGGGACGCGCCTATGGCTACACCTTC
clone_size: -; j_call: TRBJ2-7; d_call: -; v_call: TRBV29-1; cdr3_aa: CSVIQGSYEQYF; cdr3_nt: TGCAGCGTCATACAGGGCTCCTACGAGCAGTACTTC
clone_size: -; j_call: TRBJ2-7; d_call: TRBD1; v_call: TRBV7-2; cdr3_aa: CASSLGGQGLPYEQYF; cdr3_nt: TGTGCCAGCAGCTTAGGGGGACAGGGGCTTCCCTACGAGCAGTACTTC
clone_size: few; j_call: TRBJ1-1; d_call: TRBD1; v_call: TRBV11-1; cdr3_aa: CASSLSDRGTEAFF; cdr3_nt: TGTGCCAGCAGCTTATCGGACAGGGGTACTGAAGCTTTCTTT
clone_size: -; j_call: TRBJ2-1; d_call: TRBD2; v_call: TRBV19; cdr3_aa: CASSLTSGGFNEQFF; cdr3_nt: TGTGCCAGTAGTTTGACTAGCGGGGGGTTTAATGAGCAGTTCTTC
clone_size: -; j_call: TRBJ2-7; d_call: -; v_call: TRBV4-3; cdr3_aa: CASSQLVRGSYEQYF; cdr3_nt: TGCGCCAGCAGCCAGCTAGTTAGGGGATCCTACGAGCAGTACTTC
clone_size: -; j_call: TRBJ2-1; d_call: -; v_call: TRBV6-6; cdr3_aa: CASSYGTTYNEQFF; cdr3_nt: TGTGCCAGCAGTTACGGGACAACCTACAATGAGCAGTTCTTC
clone_size: few; j_call: TRBJ2-5; d_call: -; v_call: TRBV20-1; cdr3_aa: CSASPRGETQYF; cdr3_nt: TGCAGTGCTAGTCCCAGGGGAGAGACCCAGTACTTC
clone_size: -; j_call: TRBJ2-7; d_call: -; v_call: TRBV15; cdr3_aa: CATSRKDSLGLEQYF; cdr3_nt: TGTGCCACCAGCAGAAAGGACAGCCTTGGTCTTGAGCAGTACTTC
clone_size: -; j_call: TRBJ2-3; d_call: -; v_call: TRBV7-9; cdr3_aa: CASSSTRVAGDNTDTQYF; cdr3_nt: TGTGCCAGCAGCTCGACCCGGGTTGCGGGGGACAACACAGATACGCAGTATTTT
clone_size: -; j_call: TRBJ1-4; d_call: -; v_call: TRBV5-6; cdr3_aa: CASSLAGKATNEKLFF; cdr3_nt: TGTGCCAGCAGCTTGGCAGGAAAGGCAACTAATGAAAAACTGTTTTTT
clone_size: -; j_call: TRBJ2-5; d_call: TRBD1; v_call: TRBV27; cdr3_aa: CASSTRQGFETQYF; cdr3_nt: TGTGCCAGCAGTACAAGACAGGGCTTCGAGACCCAGTACTTC
clone_size: -; j_call: TRBJ1-2; d_call: TRBD1; v_call: TRBV19; cdr3_aa: CASRAAGDSNGYTF; cdr3_nt: TGTGCCAGTAGAGCAGCCGGGGACAGCAATGGCTACACCTTC
clone_size: medium-sized; j_call: TRBJ1-2; d_call: -; v_call: TRBV28; cdr3_aa: CASSLRGLYGYTF; cdr3_nt: TGTGCCAGCAGTTTACGAGGACTCTATGGCTACACCTTC
clone_size: -; j_call: TRBJ1-1; d_call: -; v_call: TRBV19; cdr3_aa: CASIRPGYTEAFF; cdr3_nt: TGTGCCAGTATCAGGCCAGGGTACACTGAAGCTTTCTTT
clone_size: -; j_call: TRBJ1-1; d_call: TRBD1; v_call: TRBV5-1; cdr3_aa: CASSFPTGGPTEAFF; cdr3_nt: TGCGCCAGCAGCTTTCCCACAGGGGGGCCCACTGAAGCTTTCTTT
clone_size: -; j_call: TRBJ1-1; d_call: TRBD1; v_call: TRBV12-3/TRBV12-4; cdr3_aa: CASSLTGVTEAFF; cdr3_nt: TGTGCCAGCAGTTTAACAGGGGTAACTGAAGCTTTCTTT
clone_size: -; j_call: TRBJ2-5; d_call: -; v_call: TRBV5-1; cdr3_aa: CASSPLGAHVEETQYF; cdr3_nt: TGCGCCAGCAGTCCTTTAGGGGCCCATGTCGAAGAGACCCAGTACTTC
clone_size: -; j_call: TRBJ2-1; d_call: TRBD2; v_call: TRBV5-1; cdr3_aa: CASSPGLAYNEQFF; cdr3_nt: TGCGCCAGCAGCCCCGGACTAGCCTACAATGAGCAGTTCTTC
clone_size: once; j_call: TRBJ2-7; d_call: TRBD2; v_call: TRBV4-3; cdr3_aa: CASSQVRLAGHEQYF; cdr3_nt: TGCGCCAGCAGCCAAGTGAGACTAGCGGGCCACGAGCAGTACTTC
clone_size: -; j_call: TRBJ2-2; d_call: TRBD1; v_call: TRBV5-4; cdr3_aa: CASSPSRQGLTGELFF; cdr3_nt: TGTGCCAGCAGCCCGAGTAGACAGGGCCTCACCGGGGAGCTGTTTTTT
clone_size: once; j_call: TRBJ2-3; d_call: -; v_call: TRBV6-1; cdr3_aa: CASSDLGAPTDTQYF; cdr3_nt: TGTGCCAGCAGTGATTTGGGGGCGCCCACAGATACGCAGTATTTT
clone_size: -; j_call: TRBJ2-1; d_call: -; v_call: TRBV6-5; cdr3_aa: CASRGGFEQFF; cdr3_nt: TGTGCCAGCAGGGGGGGTTTTGAGCAGTTCTTC
clone_size: -; j_call: TRBJ2-7; d_call: -; v_call: TRBV6-5; cdr3_aa: CASGGASDFHKQYF; cdr3_nt: TGTGCCAGCGGAGGAGCTTCTGACTTCCACAAGCAGTACTTC
clone_size: -; j_call: TRBJ1-1; d_call: -; v_call: TRBV6-5; cdr3_aa: CASSQTGNTEAFF; cdr3_nt: TGTGCCAGCAGCCAGACAGGGAACACTGAAGCTTTCTTT
clone_size: -; j_call: TRBJ2-2; d_call: -; v_call: TRBV6-5; cdr3_aa: CASSPLDSSGELFF; cdr3_nt: TGTGCCAGCAGCCCGTTGGACAGTTCCGGGGAGCTGTTTTTT
clone_size: -; j_call: TRBJ2-3; d_call: TRBD1; v_call: TRBV15; cdr3_aa: CATSRDMGTGGPPRGEDTQYF; cdr3_nt: TGTGCCACCAGCAGAGATATGGGGACAGGGGGCCCCCCGCGAGGGGAAGATACGCAGTATTTT
clone_size: -; j_call: TRBJ2-3; d_call: -; v_call: TRBV5-4; cdr3_aa: CASSRGFFTDTQYF; cdr3_nt: TGTGCCAGCAGCCGAGGATTCTTCACAGATACGCAGTATTTT
clone_size: -; j_call: TRBJ2-3; d_call: TRBD2; v_call: TRBV24-1; cdr3_aa: CATSDSRGGTPDTQYF; cdr3_nt: TGTGCCACCAGTGATTCCCGGGGGGGCACCCCAGATACGCAGTATTTT
clone_size: once; j_call: TRBJ1-5; d_call: TRBD1; v_call: TRBV19; cdr3_aa: CASGDRSYQPQHF; cdr3_nt: TGTGCCAGTGGGGACAGGTCGTATCAGCCCCAGCATTTT
clone_size: -; j_call: TRBJ2-6; d_call: TRBD2; v_call: TRBV30; cdr3_aa: CAGLAHSGANVLTF; cdr3_nt: TGTGCCGGACTAGCGCACTCTGGGGCCAACGTCCTGACTTTC
clone_size: -; j_call: TRBJ2-5; d_call: TRBD2; v_call: TRBV11-2; cdr3_aa: CASSLGGGQETQYF; cdr3_nt: TGTGCCAGCAGCTTAGGGGGGGGGCAAGAGACCCAGTACTTC
clone_size: -; j_call: TRBJ2-7; d_call: -; v_call: TRBV12-3/TRBV12-4; cdr3_aa: CASTPGGGHEQYF; cdr3_nt: TGTGCCAGCACTCCTGGGGGGGGCCACGAGCAGTACTTC
clone_size: -; j_call: TRBJ1-1; d_call: TRBD1; v_call: TRBV6-1; cdr3_aa: CASSALQGASNTEAFF; cdr3_nt: TGTGCCAGCAGTGCCCTCCAGGGGGCGTCGAACACTGAAGCTTTCTTT
clone_size: medium-sized; j_call: TRBJ1-2; d_call: -; v_call: TRBV6-2/TRBV6-3; cdr3_aa: CASSYTPDSATNYGYTF; cdr3_nt: TGTGCCAGCAGTTACACCCCGGACAGCGCCACTAACTATGGCTACACCTTC
clone_size: -; j_call: TRBJ2-6; d_call: -; v_call: TRBV7-8; cdr3_aa: CASINFGANVLTF; cdr3_nt: TGTGCCAGCATAAATTTTGGGGCCAACGTCCTGACTTTC